The source of this TCR beta chain is a study of blood T cells in healthy people across ages. Study-wide results and limits: Estimates based on one million T cells were treated as lower bounds. While age rose, TCR beta diversity per million T cells dropped in a roughly linear way.

A remark on this clonotype: Its antigen is currently unknown.

Germline V lookup: CDR1 LGHNA, CDR2 YSLEER. The CDR3 is 16 amino acids. V lost 0 bases and J lost 4, with 13 bases in between. Next came a second PCR, run for about 6 to 12 cycles, which used a sample-barcoded 5' primer along with a J-beta primer mix. Through a template-switch adaptor with 12 random nucleotides, each cDNA molecule received a tag. Via MiXCR, TCRdb re-called the 5' RACE reads, giving one row per CDR3 protein. The table records approximately 400,000 distinct CDR3 sequences, more than 45% of them present only once. Russia was home to the donors, healthy Caucasian individuals aged about 6 to 90.

The chain recombines TRBV4-3 with TRBJ2-1; TRBD1 or TRBD2 may be the D gene (7 bases each). This clonotype was sampled from a man aged 55 to 69 in good health. The sequenced sample was blood. The chain's CDR3 is CASSQEPGGGYNEQFF. Written as DNA, the CDR3 is TGCGCCAGCAGCCAAGAGCCAGGGGGGGGATACAATGAGCAGTTCTTC.